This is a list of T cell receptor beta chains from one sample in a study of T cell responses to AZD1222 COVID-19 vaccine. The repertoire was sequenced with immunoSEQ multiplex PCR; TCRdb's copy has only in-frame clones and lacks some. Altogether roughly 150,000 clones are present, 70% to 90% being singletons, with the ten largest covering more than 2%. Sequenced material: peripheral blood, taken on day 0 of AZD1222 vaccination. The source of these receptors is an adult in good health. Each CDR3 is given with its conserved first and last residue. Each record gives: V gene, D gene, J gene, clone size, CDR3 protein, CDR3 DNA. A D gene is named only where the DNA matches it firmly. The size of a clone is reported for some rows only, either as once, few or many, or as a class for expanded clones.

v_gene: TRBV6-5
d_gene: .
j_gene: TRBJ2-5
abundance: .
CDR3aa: CASSYSWQGETQYF
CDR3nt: TGTGCCAGCAGTTACTCCTGGCAGGGGGAGACCCAGTACTTC

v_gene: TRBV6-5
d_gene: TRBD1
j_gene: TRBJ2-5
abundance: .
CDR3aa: CASRITGAYQETQYF
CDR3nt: TGTGCCAGCAGGATTACAGGGGCCTACCAAGAGACCCAGTACTTC

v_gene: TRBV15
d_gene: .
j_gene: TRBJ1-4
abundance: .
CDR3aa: CATSRDLTGSGEKLFF
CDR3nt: TGTGCCACCAGCAGAGATTTGACAGGTTCGGGCGAAAAACTGTTTTTT

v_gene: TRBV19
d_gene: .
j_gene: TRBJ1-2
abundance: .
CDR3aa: CASSNRDRGYTF
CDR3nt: TGTGCCAGTAGTAATCGTGACAGAGGCTACACCTTC

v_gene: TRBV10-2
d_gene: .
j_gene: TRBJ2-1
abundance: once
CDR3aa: CASSVLAGYNEQFF
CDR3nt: TGCGCCAGCAGTGTCCTGGCGGGGTACAATGAGCAGTTCTTC

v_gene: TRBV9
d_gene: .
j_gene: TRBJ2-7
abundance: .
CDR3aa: CASSVGLQGFGYEQYF
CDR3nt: TGTGCCAGCAGCGTAGGGTTACAGGGATTCGGATACGAGCAGTACTTC

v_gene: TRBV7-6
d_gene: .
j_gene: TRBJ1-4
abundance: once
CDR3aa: CASSFTGPGEKLFF
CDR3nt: TGTGCCAGCAGCTTTACGGGCCCGGGAGAAAAACTGTTTTTT

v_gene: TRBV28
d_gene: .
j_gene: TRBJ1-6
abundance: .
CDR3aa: CASIWGASSSPLHF
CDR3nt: TGTGCCAGCATCTGGGGGGCTAGCAGTTCACCCCTCCACTTT

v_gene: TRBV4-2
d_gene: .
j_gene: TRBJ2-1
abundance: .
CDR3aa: CASSQDVAGSYNEQFF
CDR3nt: TGTGCCAGCAGCCAAGACGTGGCGGGGTCCTACAATGAGCAGTTCTTC

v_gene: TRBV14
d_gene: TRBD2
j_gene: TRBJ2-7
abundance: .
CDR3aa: CASSQELAGVGEQYF
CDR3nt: TGTGCCAGCAGCCAAGAACTAGCGGGAGTTGGCGAGCAGTACTTC

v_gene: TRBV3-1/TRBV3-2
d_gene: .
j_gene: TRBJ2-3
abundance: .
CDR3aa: CASSLSDRSTDTQYF
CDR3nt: TGTGCCAGCAGCCTTTCAGACAGGAGCACAGATACGCAGTATTTT

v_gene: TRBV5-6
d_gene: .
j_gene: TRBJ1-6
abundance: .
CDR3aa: CASTLTGQNSPLHF
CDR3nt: TGTGCCAGCACCCTGACAGGTCAAAATTCACCCCTCCACTTT

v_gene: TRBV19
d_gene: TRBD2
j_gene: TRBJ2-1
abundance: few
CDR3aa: CASSPGVREYEQFF
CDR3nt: TGTGCCAGTAGTCCTGGGGTGCGGGAGTATGAGCAGTTCTTC

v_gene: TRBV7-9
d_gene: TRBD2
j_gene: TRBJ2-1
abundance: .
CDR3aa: CASSSTSGIYNEQFF
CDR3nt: TGTGCCAGCAGCTCGACTAGCGGGATCTACAATGAGCAGTTCTTC

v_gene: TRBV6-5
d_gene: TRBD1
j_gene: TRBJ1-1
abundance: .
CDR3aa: CASSPGQAATEAFF
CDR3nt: TGTGCCAGCAGCCCGGGACAGGCCGCCACTGAAGCTTTCTTT

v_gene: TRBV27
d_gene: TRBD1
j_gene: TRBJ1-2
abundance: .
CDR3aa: CASSLSRRGRDGYTF
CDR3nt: TGTGCCAGCAGTTTATCGAGGAGGGGGCGCGATGGCTACACCTTC

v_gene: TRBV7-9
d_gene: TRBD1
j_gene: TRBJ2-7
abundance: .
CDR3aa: CASSSRQGIYEQYF
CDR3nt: TGTGCCAGCAGCTCCAGACAGGGGATCTACGAGCAGTACTTC

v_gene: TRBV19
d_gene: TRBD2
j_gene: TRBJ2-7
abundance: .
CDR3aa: CASSMSAGVGYEQYF
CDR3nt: TGTGCCAGTAGTATGTCTGCGGGAGTTGGCTACGAGCAGTACTTC

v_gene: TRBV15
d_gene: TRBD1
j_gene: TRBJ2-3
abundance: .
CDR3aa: CATSLQGNPRDTQYF
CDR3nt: TGTGCCACCAGCCTACAGGGGAATCCGAGAGATACGCAGTATTTT

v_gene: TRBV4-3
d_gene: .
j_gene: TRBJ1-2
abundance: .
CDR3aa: CASSQIGTATYGYTF
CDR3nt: TGCGCCAGCAGCCAAATAGGAACAGCAACCTATGGCTACACCTTC

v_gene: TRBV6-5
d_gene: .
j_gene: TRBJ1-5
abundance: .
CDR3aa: CASSFGGRSNQPQHF
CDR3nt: TGTGCCAGCAGCTTTGGGGGAAGAAGCAATCAGCCCCAGCATTTT

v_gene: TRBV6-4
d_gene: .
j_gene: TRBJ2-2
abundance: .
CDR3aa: CASSVQGGTGELFF
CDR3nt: TGTGCCAGCAGTGTCCAGGGAGGCACCGGGGAGCTGTTTTTT

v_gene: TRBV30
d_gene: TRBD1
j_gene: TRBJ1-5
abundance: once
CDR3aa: CAWSLNPPGGQPQHF
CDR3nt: TGTGCCTGGAGTCTTAATCCCCCAGGGGGACAGCCCCAGCATTTT

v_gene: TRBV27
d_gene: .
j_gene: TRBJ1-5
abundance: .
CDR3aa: CASRQENQPQHF
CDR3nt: TGTGCCAGCCGACAGGAAAATCAGCCCCAGCATTTT

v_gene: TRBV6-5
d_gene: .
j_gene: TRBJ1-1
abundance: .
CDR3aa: CASSYLGTVGTAFF
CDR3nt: TGTGCCAGCAGTTACCTCGGGACTGTAGGAACAGCTTTCTTT

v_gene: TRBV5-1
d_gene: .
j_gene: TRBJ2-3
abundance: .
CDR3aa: CASKQAVSTDTQYF
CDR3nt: TGCGCCAGCAAACAGGCCGTTAGCACAGATACGCAGTATTTT

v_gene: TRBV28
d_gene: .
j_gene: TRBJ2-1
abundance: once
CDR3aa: CATQGAGLVHEQFF
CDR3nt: TGTGCCACCCAGGGGGCGGGACTAGTCCATGAGCAGTTCTTC

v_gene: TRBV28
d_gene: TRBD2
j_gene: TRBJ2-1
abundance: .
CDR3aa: CASSFTSAYNEQFF
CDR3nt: TGTGCCAGCAGTTTTACTAGCGCATACAATGAGCAGTTCTTC

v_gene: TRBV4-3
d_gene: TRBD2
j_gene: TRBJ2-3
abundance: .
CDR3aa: CASSQAGGPDTQYF
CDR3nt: TGCGCCAGCAGCCAAGCGGGAGGGCCGGATACGCAGTATTTT

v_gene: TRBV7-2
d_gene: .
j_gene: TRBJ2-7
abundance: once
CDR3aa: CASSFLRILGEQYF
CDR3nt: TGTGCCAGCAGCTTTCTAAGGATCCTTGGCGAGCAGTACTTC

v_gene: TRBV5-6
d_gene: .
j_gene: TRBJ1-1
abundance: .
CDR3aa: CASSGPGTDTEAFF
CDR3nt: TGTGCCAGCAGCGGCCCCGGGACCGACACTGAAGCTTTCTTT